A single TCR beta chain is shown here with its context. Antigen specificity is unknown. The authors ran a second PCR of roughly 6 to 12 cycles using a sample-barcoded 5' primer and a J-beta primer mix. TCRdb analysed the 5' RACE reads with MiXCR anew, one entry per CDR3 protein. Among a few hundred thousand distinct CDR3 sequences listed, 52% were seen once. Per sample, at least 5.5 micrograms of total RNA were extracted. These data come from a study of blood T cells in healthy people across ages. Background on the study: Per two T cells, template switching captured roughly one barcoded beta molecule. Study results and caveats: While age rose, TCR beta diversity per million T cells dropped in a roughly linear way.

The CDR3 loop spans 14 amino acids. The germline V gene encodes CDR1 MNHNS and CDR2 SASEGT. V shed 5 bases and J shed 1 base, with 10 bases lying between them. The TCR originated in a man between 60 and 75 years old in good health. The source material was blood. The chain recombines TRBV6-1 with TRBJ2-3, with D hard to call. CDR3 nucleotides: TGTGCCAGCAGTTCCCGGACCCGCACAGATACGCAGTATTTT. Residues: CASSSRTRTDTQYF.